The TCR beta chain under discussion was sequenced for a study of spatial heterogeneity in lung cancer. Whole-study results and caveats: At resection, ubiquitous expanded tumor TCRs appeared in blood more than at follow-up.

MiXCR was run by TCRdb on the 5' RACE reads, yielding one entry per CDR3 protein. Here the sample spans roughly 46,000 distinct CDR3 sequences, roughly 10% being singletons. Per germline, CDR1 SEHNR and CDR2 FQNEAQ (reference sequence). With 1 base clipped from V and 1 base from J, the junction kept 8 bases outside the gene matches. This CDR3 has 17 amino acids. Stated time point: blood at routine non-recurrence follow-up after resection. In this sample, this clonotype turned up many times. Its matching antigen is unknown. The sequenced sample was PBMCs, obtained at follow-up. This chain connects TRBV7-9 to TRBJ2-5; 8 bases align to TRBD1. The TCR comes from a male donor with early-stage non-small cell lung cancer. CDR3: CASSLGAGQALQETQYF. The DNA of the CDR3 is TGTGCCAGCAGCTTAGGCGCGGGACAGGCCCTCCAAGAGACCCAGTACTTC.